These T cell receptor beta chains were read from a single sample in a study of T-cell reconstitution after alpha-beta-depleted transplantation in children. TCRdb re-derived calls from the PCR reads in MiXCR, one entry per CDR3 protein. The sample lists about half a million distinct CDR3 sequences; approximately 12% were seen once. The specimen was PBMCs from the stem cell graft donor, collected from the stem cell graft. The origin of the receptors is a human donor who donated a stem cell graft to a child with combined immunodeficiency. Each CDR3 is given with its conserved first and last residue. D genes are given only for firm matches. Clone size is given for some rows only: seen once, a few or many times, or a class if the clone is expanded.

D: -
V: TRBV5-1
J: TRBJ1-1
size: -
CDR3: CASSLNGAGWVNTEAFF
DNA: TGCGCCAGCAGCTTGAACGGGGCGGGCTGGGTGAACACTGAAGCTTTCTTT

D: -
V: TRBV5-1
J: TRBJ2-5
size: few
CDR3: CASSLGQVQETQYF
DNA: TGCGCCAGCAGCTTGGGGCAGGTACAAGAGACCCAGTACTTC

D: -
V: TRBV29-1
J: TRBJ1-1
size: many
CDR3: CSVEEWGLGTEAFF
DNA: TGCAGCGTCGAGGAGTGGGGACTGGGCACTGAAGCTTTCTTT

D: TRBD2
V: TRBV9
J: TRBJ2-5
size: -
CDR3: CASSVAGGRADETQYF
DNA: TGTGCCAGCAGCGTCGCTGGCGGGAGGGCCGATGAGACCCAGTACTTC

D: -
V: TRBV20-1
J: TRBJ2-1
size: many
CDR3: CSATEGGVDYNEQFF
DNA: TGCAGTGCTACCGAGGGGGGAGTTGACTACAATGAGCAGTTCTTC

D: -
V: TRBV6-1
J: TRBJ2-1
size: -
CDR3: CASSLGRASEQFF
DNA: TGTGCCAGCAGTCTGGGACGGGCCAGCGAGCAGTTCTTC

D: TRBD2
V: TRBV3-1
J: TRBJ2-1
size: few
CDR3: CASSQAPFRTSPQFF
DNA: TGTGCCAGCAGCCAAGCCCCCTTCAGGACTAGCCCGCAGTTCTTC

D: TRBD2
V: TRBV20-1
J: TRBJ2-7
size: few
CDR3: CSARGLALSYEQYF
DNA: TGCAGTGCTAGAGGACTAGCCCTCTCCTACGAGCAGTACTTC

D: TRBD1
V: TRBV4-1
J: TRBJ2-7
size: few
CDR3: CASSESQGISYEQYF
DNA: TGCGCCAGCAGCGAATCACAGGGGATCAGCTACGAGCAGTACTTC

D: -
V: TRBV28
J: TRBJ2-3
size: -
CDR3: CASSLALRGLDTQYF
DNA: TGTGCCAGCAGTTTGGCCCTGCGCGGGTTAGATACGCAGTATTTT

D: TRBD2
V: TRBV18
J: TRBJ2-5
size: -
CDR3: CASSPAGALETQYF
DNA: TGTGCCAGCTCCCCAGCGGGGGCCCTGGAGACCCAGTACTTC

D: -
V: TRBV15
J: TRBJ2-4
size: -
CDR3: CATGKDRLGIQYF
DNA: TGTGCCACCGGAAAAGACAGACTGGGCATTCAGTACTTC

D: TRBD1
V: TRBV4-3
J: TRBJ2-7
size: few
CDR3: CASSQETGGTDEQYF
DNA: TGCGCCAGCAGCCAAGAAACAGGGGGCACCGACGAGCAGTACTTC

D: -
V: TRBV27
J: TRBJ2-2
size: many
CDR3: CASKEEGGPANTGELFF
DNA: TGTGCCAGCAAGGAGGAAGGAGGGCCAGCGAACACCGGGGAGCTGTTTTTT

D: TRBD1
V: TRBV7-8
J: TRBJ2-1
size: -
CDR3: CASSRSTGRNEQFF
DNA: TGTGCCAGCAGCCGCTCGACAGGGCGCAATGAGCAGTTCTTC

D: -
V: TRBV24-1
J: TRBJ2-7
size: -
CDR3: CATSDSRGVSYEQYF
DNA: TGTGCCACCAGTGACTCGAGGGGCGTCTCCTACGAGCAGTACTTC

D: TRBD2
V: TRBV12-5
J: TRBJ2-5
size: -
CDR3: CASGLGLAGGQETQYF
DNA: TGTGCTAGTGGTCTGGGACTAGCGGGAGGTCAAGAGACCCAGTACTTC

D: TRBD1
V: TRBV9
J: TRBJ1-1
size: few
CDR3: CASSVLETGVPEAFF
DNA: TGTGCCAGCAGCGTACTAGAGACAGGGGTCCCTGAAGCTTTCTTT

D: TRBD1
V: TRBV7-2
J: TRBJ2-1
size: many
CDR3: CASSLKGQGNEQFF
DNA: TGTGCCAGCAGCTTAAAGGGACAGGGCAATGAGCAGTTCTTC

D: TRBD2
V: TRBV6-1
J: TRBJ2-1
size: -
CDR3: CASSPSTSGARSYNEQFF
DNA: TGTGCCAGCAGTCCTTCGACTAGCGGCGCCCGTAGCTACAATGAGCAGTTCTTC

D: TRBD1
V: TRBV20-1
J: TRBJ1-2
size: -
CDR3: CSAPRDRDFPFYGYTF
DNA: TGCAGTGCACCTCGGGACAGGGACTTCCCTTTCTATGGCTACACCTTC

D: TRBD1
V: TRBV11-2
J: TRBJ1-6
size: -
CDR3: CASSCLPGQDGPLTGGSPLHF
DNA: TGTGCCAGCAGCTGCCTCCCCGGACAGGATGGCCCTTTAACGGGAGGTTCACCCCTCCACTTT

D: -
V: TRBV7-9
J: TRBJ1-1
size: few
CDR3: CASSPTGTPGAFF
DNA: TGTGCCAGCAGCCCTACGGGTACGCCGGGAGCTTTCTTT

D: TRBD1
V: TRBV5-1
J: TRBJ1-1
size: few
CDR3: CASSLTGGRAEAFF
DNA: TGCGCCAGCAGTCTAACAGGGGGCAGGGCTGAAGCTTTCTTT

D: -
V: TRBV30
J: TRBJ2-7
size: -
CDR3: CAWIDREEGYEQYF
DNA: TGTGCCTGGATAGACCGGGAAGAAGGGTACGAGCAGTACTTC

D: TRBD1
V: TRBV7-2
J: TRBJ2-7
size: -
CDR3: CASSPRTGGNYEQYF
DNA: TGTGCCAGCAGCCCCCGGACAGGGGGAAATTACGAGCAGTACTTC

D: TRBD2
V: TRBV4-3
J: TRBJ2-1
size: -
CDR3: CASSPAILAGAYNEQFF
DNA: TGCGCCAGCAGCCCGGCCATACTAGCGGGAGCCTACAATGAGCAGTTCTTC

D: -
V: TRBV12-3/TRBV12-4
J: TRBJ2-5
size: -
CDR3: CASSRTVKETQYF
DNA: TGTGCCAGCAGTCGGACAGTGAAAGAGACCCAGTACTTC

D: -
V: TRBV4-3
J: TRBJ2-5
size: few
CDR3: CASSHRETQYF
DNA: TGCGCCAGCAGCCATCGAGAGACCCAGTACTTC

D: TRBD1
V: TRBV6-1
J: TRBJ1-4
size: once
CDR3: CASSEWDRADEKLFF
DNA: TGTGCCAGCAGTGAATGGGACAGGGCTGATGAAAAACTGTTTTTT

D: TRBD1
V: TRBV12-3/TRBV12-4
J: TRBJ1-4
size: -
CDR3: CASRWTGGLFF
DNA: TGTGCCAGCAGATGGACAGGGGGTCTGTTTTTT

D: -
V: TRBV5-1
J: TRBJ2-2
size: -
CDR3: CASSLFAGLGTGELFF
DNA: TGCGCCAGCAGCTTGTTTGCGGGCCTAGGTACCGGGGAGCTGTTTTTT

D: -
V: TRBV24-1
J: TRBJ1-5
size: -
CDR3: CATSDSHRVGNQPQHF
DNA: TGTGCCACCAGTGATTCTCACAGGGTCGGCAATCAGCCCCAGCATTTT

D: TRBD2
V: TRBV5-6
J: TRBJ2-4
size: -
CDR3: CASSSNSGIDIQYF
DNA: TGTGCCAGCAGCTCCAATAGCGGGATAGACATTCAGTACTTC

D: -
V: TRBV12-3/TRBV12-4
J: TRBJ1-2
size: -
CDR3: CASSAGATGHYGYTF
DNA: TGTGCCAGCAGTGCCGGGGCGACAGGTCACTATGGCTACACCTTC

D: -
V: TRBV7-9
J: TRBJ2-3
size: -
CDR3: CASSYSRITDTQYF
DNA: TGTGCCAGCAGCTATTCGCGGATCACAGATACGCAGTATTTT

D: -
V: TRBV30
J: TRBJ1-5
size: few
CDR3: CAWTTALNQPQHF
DNA: TGTGCCTGGACGACAGCGCTCAATCAGCCCCAGCATTTT

D: -
V: TRBV6-1
J: TRBJ2-1
size: many
CDR3: CASREYNEQFF
DNA: TGTGCCAGCAGGGAATACAATGAGCAGTTCTTC

D: TRBD1
V: TRBV15
J: TRBJ1-2
size: -
CDR3: CATSRTDRVYGYTF
DNA: TGTGCCACCAGCAGAACCGACAGGGTATATGGCTACACCTTC

D: -
V: TRBV27
J: TRBJ2-7
size: -
CDR3: CASSHQQGLLYEQYF
DNA: TGTGCCAGCAGTCACCAACAGGGACTACTTTACGAGCAGTACTTC

D: -
V: TRBV7-3
J: TRBJ2-5
size: -
CDR3: CASSLTPGNQETQYF
DNA: TGTGCCAGCAGCTTAACGCCCGGGAACCAAGAGACCCAGTACTTC

D: TRBD1
V: TRBV2
J: TRBJ2-7
size: few
CDR3: CASRAGTGTSHEQYF
DNA: TGTGCCAGCAGGGCCGGGACAGGTACATCCCACGAGCAGTACTTC

D: TRBD1
V: TRBV24-1
J: TRBJ2-7
size: few
CDR3: CATSDYRGRRYEQYF
DNA: TGTGCCACCAGTGACTATAGGGGGCGCAGATACGAGCAGTACTTC